This T cell receptor beta chain was sequenced in a study of shared clonotypes between healthy human individuals. Study-level points and caveats: Limitation of the genetic and exposure-history diversity represented came from the few donors.

With respect to this clone: Its antigen remains unknown.

In the sorted-subset replicate PCRs, 200 ng DNA, 25,000 to 35,000 T cell genomes, was used. Assay: immunoSEQ multiplex PCR; the TCRdb copy retains only in-frame clones and omits some. This sample carries 2 million or so clones, 90% to 95% of them seen once, and the ten largest clones take approximately 0.13%. Sequences were obtained from naive CD4+ T cells sorted from blood. Subset reported: CD45RA+ positively selected. The receptor was isolated from a man aged 18-30 years in good health.

The DNA of the CDR3 is TGTGCCAGCAGTTTATGGGGGCGCACCTACAATGAGCAGTTCTTC. Translation gives CASSLWGRTYNEQFF. This chain links TRBV27 with TRBJ2-1; D might be TRBD1 (6 bases). CDR1 and CDR2 (germline): MNHEY, SMNVEV (reference sequence). This CDR3 region has 15 residues. V lost 1 base and J 2 bases, leaving 9 bases between the germline ends.